The 18 T cell receptor beta chains reported below all come from one sample, sequenced in a study of read filtering for tumor transcriptome and immune sequencing. The library was built from around 380 ng RNA with molecular barcoded adaptors for alpha/delta and beta/gamma chains. Using its own MiXCR run on the reads, TCRdb lists one record per CDR3 protein. The sample has about 62,000 distinct CDR3 sequences; roughly a fifth are singletons. The sample consisted of a population of CD138-negative cells sorted from bone marrow. Source of these receptors: a donor aged 40 or older with multiple myeloma.

The sample holds many counts of this clonotype. This rearrangement joins TRBV29-1 to TRBJ1-2; D remains ambiguous. With 4 bases removed from V and 13 bases from J, the gap between germline ends came to 19 bases. The CDR3 has 12 residues. CDR1 is SQVTM and CDR2 is ANQGSEA in the germline V gene. The DNA of the CDR3 is TGCAGCGTTGTTCTCAGTTCTATGGGTGCCACCTTC. Residues: CSVVLSSMGATF.

V usage is TRBV4-1 and J usage is TRBJ2-7; 10 bases match TRBD1. With 2 bases clipped from V and 4 bases from J, the junction kept 11 bases outside the gene matches. This CDR3 spans 17 amino acids. CDR1 is MGHRA and CDR2 is YSYEKL in the germline V gene. CDR3 sequence reads: CASSQSGATGGYYEQYF. The CDR3 coding sequence is TGCGCCAGCAGCCAATCTGGGGCGACAGGGGGCTATTACGAGCAGTACTTC.

As concerns this clonotype: At one boundary the junction diverges from the germline segment, which might be a read error. The chain combines TRBV7-2 with TRBJ2-7; 7 nucleotides agree with TRBD2. The CDR3 consists of 15 residues. The germline V gene has CDR1 SGHTA and CDR2 FQGNSA. CDR3 nucleotides: TGTGCCAGCAGCTGGGAGGGGTTCGGATCCTACGGGCAGTACTTC. This gives the protein CASSWEGFGSYGQYF.

Regarding this clonotype: The junction departs from the called germline gene at one end, perhaps through a read error. The chain links TRBV2 to TRBJ2-1; perhaps D is TRBD1 or TRBD2 (5 bases each). Per germline, CDR1 SNHLY and CDR2 FYNNEI. The CDR3 runs 15 residues. CDR3 bases: TGTGCCAGCAGTGGAGGGACCCCCGTTTACAATGAGCAGTCCTTC. As protein: CASSGGTPVYNEQSF.

This clonotype counts as medium-sized. J is TRBJ2-1 and V is TRBV19; 7 bases are a match to TRBD1. There are 16 residues in the CDR3. Looked up from germline, CDR1 is LNHDA and CDR2 is SQIVND (reference sequence). Trimming took 7 bases from V and 3 from J; bases not matched to a gene: 12. This CDR3 is CASTPLGDRDYNEQFF. In DNA form, the CDR3 reads TGTGCCAGTACCCCTCTTGGTGACAGGGACTACAATGAGCAGTTCTTC.

Written as DNA, the CDR3 is TGTGCCAGCAGCCGATTAGGACAGGGTGATAGCAATCAGCCCCAGCATTTT. It translates to CASSRLGQGDSNQPQHF. The rearrangement joins TRBV5-5 to TRBJ1-5, with 8 bases lining up with TRBD1. CDR3 length equals 17 residues. V lost 4 bases, J lost 0 bases, and 9 bases stayed unmatched. Germline CDR1 SGHKS, CDR2 YYEKEE (reference sequence). The whole variable domain, remainder taken from reference TRBV5-5 and TRBJ1-5, is DAGVTQSPTHLIKTRGQQVTLRCSPISGHKSVSWYQQVLGQGPQFIFQYYEKEERGRGNFPDRFSARQFPNYSSELNVNALLLGDSALYLCASSRLGQGDSNQPQHFGDGTRLSIL.

In this sample, this clonotype turned up many times. The chain links TRBV28 to TRBJ2-5, with 12 nucleotides matching TRBD1. Germline CDR1 MDHEN, CDR2 SYDVKM. V shed 3 bases and J 10 bases; nucleotides not matched to a gene: 6. The CDR3 sequence is 14 residues long. The CDR3 nucleotides read TGTGCCAGCAGTTTTTGGGACAGGGGGCTTAACCAGTACTTC. Amino acids: CASSFWDRGLNQYF.

This chain links TRBV19 with TRBJ2-5; possible D gene TRBD2, 6 bases. The V and J ends lost 7 bases and 0 bases respectively, with 15 bases between them. The CDR3 loop spans 15 amino acids. CDR1 is LNHDA and CDR2 is SQIVND in the germline V gene (reference sequence). DNA for the CDR3: TGTGCCAGTAAAGGAGGGCCGGACAACCAAGAGACCCAGTACTTC. This codes for CASKGGPDNQETQYF.

The table lists this clonotype with many counts. The V and J genes are TRBV20-1 and TRBJ2-7; TRBD2 aligns across 11 bases. V was clipped by 6 bases and J by 3 bases; unmatched bases: 4. Germline V gene data show CDR1 as DFQATT and CDR2 as SNEGSKA (reference sequence). The CDR3 runs to 13 residues. The DNA for the CDR3 is TGCAGTGCCCCGGGACTAGCGGACTACGAGCAGTACTTC. Translating gives CSAPGLADYEQYF.

This clonotype came up many times. The gene calls are TRBV12-3 or TRBV12-4 and TRBJ2-7, with D possibly being TRBD1 or TRBD2 (5 bases each). Trimming took 5 bases from V and 2 from J, leaving 13 bases between them. CDR3 length: 14 residues. The CDR3 nucleotides read TGTGCCAGCAGTAAAGGGACGATCGCCTACGAGCAGTACTTC. Amino acid sequence: CASSKGTIAYEQYF.

With regard to this clonotype: This may stem from a read error, because a much larger clone lies one nucleotide away. The gene calls are TRBV19 and TRBJ2-5; the D gene is possibly TRBD1 (5 bases). The CDR3 runs 13 residues. Germline CDR1 is LNHDA and CDR2 is SQIVND (reference sequence). CDR3 amino acids: CASSDSFQEAQYF. DNA of the CDR3: TGTGCCAGTAGCGACAGCTTCCAAGAGGCCCAGTACTTC.

This clonotype was counted between two and nine times. The gene calls are TRBV20-1 and TRBJ2-1; tentatively, D is TRBD1 (6 bases). Germline CDR1 and CDR2: DFQATT and SNEGSKA (reference sequence). Trimming left V 6 bases short and J 9 bases short, with 21 bases between. The CDR3 is 14 residues long. CDR3 in DNA: TGCAGTGCGTCCGGGGCGCTACTAGGGGGTGAGCAGTTCTTC. As protein: CSASGALLGGEQFF.

This clonotype was observed many times. The V and J genes are TRBV2 and TRBJ2-3; TRBD2 matches 10 bases. Trimming at V came to 6 bases and at J to 4 bases, leaving 10 bases not matched to a gene. Germline CDR1 reads SNHLY; CDR2 reads FYNNEI. The CDR3 has 16 amino acids. CDR3 region: CASRPTSGNVADTQYF. The CDR3 bases are TGTGCCAGCAGGCCTACTAGCGGGAACGTCGCAGATACGCAGTATTTT.

This clonotype was seen only once. Given a much more abundant clone one base away, this may be a read error. The chain recombines TRBV12-3 or TRBV12-4 with TRBJ2-5, with D possibly matching TRBD1 (7 bases). The CDR3 loop spans 14 amino acids. The chain's CDR3 is CASSFRRGQGTQYF. Written as DNA, the CDR3 is TGTGCCAGCAGTTTTCGGAGGGGGCAAGGGACCCAGTACTTC.

This clonotype has ten or more counts. The genes are TRBV12-3 or TRBV12-4 and TRBJ2-1; no clear D gene. CDR3 size: 15 residues. The ends were cut back, 2 bases at V and 8 bases at J, with 16 bases in the middle. Here the CDR3 DNA reads TGTGCCAGCAGTTTAAATGGTGGAATTACCGATGAGCAGTTCTTC. This sequence encodes CASSLNGGITDEQFF.

The DNA of the CDR3 is TGCGCCAGCATCCCCTCGGGAGGGGTCTCCTACAATGAGCAGTTCTTC. Residues: CASIPSGGVSYNEQFF. The chain is built from TRBV5-1 and TRBJ2-1, with 8 bases that match TRBD2. The germline CDR1 and CDR2 sequences are SGHRS and YFSETQ. The V and J ends lost 6 bases and 0 bases, in that order; junction bases with no gene match: 8. The CDR3 is 16 residues long.

This clonotype was observed a handful of times. The chain carries TRBV12-3 or TRBV12-4 and TRBJ2-2; weak D call: TRBD2 (5 bases). V lost 8 bases, J lost 6 bases, and 16 bases lay in between. The CDR3 totals 14 residues. CDR3 residues: CASSVFGMSGELFF. The CDR3 bases are TGTGCCAGCTCTGTTTTCGGGATGTCCGGGGAGCTGTTTTTT.

In its sample, this clonotype was seen many times. V is TRBV30 and J is TRBJ2-7; 11 bases fit TRBD1. The trim removed 3 bases at V and 0 bases at J, leaving 4 bases unmatched. Germline-derived CDR1 and CDR2 are GTSNPN and SVGIG (reference sequence). The CDR3 runs to 15 residues. DNA of the CDR3: TGTGCCTGGAGCCCCGGGACAGGGGGCTCCTACGAGCAGTACTTC. It specifies CAWSPGTGGSYEQYF.